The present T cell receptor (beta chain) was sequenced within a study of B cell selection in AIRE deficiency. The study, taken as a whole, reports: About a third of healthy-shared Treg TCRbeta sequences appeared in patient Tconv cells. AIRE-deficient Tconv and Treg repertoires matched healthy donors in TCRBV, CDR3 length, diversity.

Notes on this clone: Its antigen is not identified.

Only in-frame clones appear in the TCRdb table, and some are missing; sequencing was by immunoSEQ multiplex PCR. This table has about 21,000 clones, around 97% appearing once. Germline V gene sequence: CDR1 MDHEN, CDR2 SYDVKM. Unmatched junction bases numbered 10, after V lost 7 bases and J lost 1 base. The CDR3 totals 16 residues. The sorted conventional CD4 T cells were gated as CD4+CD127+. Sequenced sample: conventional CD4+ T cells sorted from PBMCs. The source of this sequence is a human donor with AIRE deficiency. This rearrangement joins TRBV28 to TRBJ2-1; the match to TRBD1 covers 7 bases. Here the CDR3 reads CASNTQGVKSYNEQFF. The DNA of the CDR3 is TGTGCCAGCAATACCCAGGGGGTTAAGTCCTACAATGAGCAGTTCTTC. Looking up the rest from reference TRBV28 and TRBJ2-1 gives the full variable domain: DVKVTQSSRYLVKRTGEKVFLECVQDMDHENMFWYRQDPGLGLRLIYFSYDVKMKEKGDIPEGYSVSREKKERFSLILESASTNQTSMYLCASNTQGVKSYNEQFFGPGTRLTVL.